A single T cell receptor beta chain is shown here with its context. The assay was immunoSEQ multiplex PCR, and TCRdb's table has in-frame clones only and misses some. The table lists tens of thousands of clones, roughly 93% of them singletons. V gave up 3 bases and J gave up 8 bases, with 16 bases separating them. The CDR3 sequence is 14 residues long. CDR1 and CDR2 (germline): KGHSH, LQKENI. This record comes from a study of T cell changes during pregnancy in multiple sclerosis. The receptor was derived from a female donor with multiple sclerosis, enrolled in a pregnancy study. The sequencing used peripheral blood, collected in the first trimester of pregnancy. This chain joins TRBV18 and TRBJ1-2, with D possibly matching TRBD1 (6 bases). The CDR3: CASSPGGGDYGYTF. The CDR3 coding sequence is TGTGCCAGCTCACCCGGAGGGGGGGATTACGGCTACACCTTC.